A single count supports the clone carrying this TCR beta chain. The antigen remains unidentified. This record belongs to a study of T cell responses to AZD1222 COVID-19 vaccine. Findings of the study overall: Reports indicate that nearly half of spike-specific TCRs are directed at unmutated variant regions.

Repertoires were generated with immunoSEQ multiplex PCR, while TCRdb's copy carries only in-frame clones and drops some. The repertoire holds about 81,000 clones, with around 85% as singletons. The CDR3 runs to 13 residues. Trimming took off 4 bases at V and 3 bases at J, with 9 bases between the two ends. Germline CDR1 LNHDA, CDR2 SQIVND (reference sequence). The sequence came from an adult who received the AZD1222 COVID-19 vaccine. The rearrangement links TRBV19 to TRBJ2-5; perhaps TRBD1 as D (5 bases). Sequenced material: peripheral blood, taken 28 days after the second AZD1222 dose. The CDR3 DNA follows: TGTGCCAGTAGTAAAGACAGAGAAGAGACCCAGTACTTC. This sequence encodes CASSKDREETQYF.